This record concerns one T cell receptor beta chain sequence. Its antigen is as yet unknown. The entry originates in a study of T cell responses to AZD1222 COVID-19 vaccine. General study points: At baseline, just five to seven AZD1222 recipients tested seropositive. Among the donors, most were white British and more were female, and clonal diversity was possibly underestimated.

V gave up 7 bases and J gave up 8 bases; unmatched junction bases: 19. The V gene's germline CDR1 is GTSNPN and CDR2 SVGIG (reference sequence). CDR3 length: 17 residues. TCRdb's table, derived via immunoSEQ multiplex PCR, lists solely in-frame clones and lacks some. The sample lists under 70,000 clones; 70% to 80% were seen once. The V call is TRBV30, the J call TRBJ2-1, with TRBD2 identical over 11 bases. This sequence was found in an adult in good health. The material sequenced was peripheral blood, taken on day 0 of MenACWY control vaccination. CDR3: CAFGDKPLAGGPDEQFF. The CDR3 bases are TGTGCCTTTGGGGACAAACCTTTAGCGGGAGGGCCTGATGAGCAGTTCTTC.